The 28 T cell receptor beta chains presented below share a single source sample, sequenced in a study of blood T cell repertoires in COVID-19. Clones were read by immunoSEQ multiplex PCR, and TCRdb kept only the in-frame ones, dropping some. This table holds about 460,000 clones, 80% to 90% found once. Sequences were obtained from PBMCs or T cells enriched from blood (not recorded which). The source is a woman aged 60-70 years who had recovered from COVID-19.

Worth noting for this clone: Other DNA sequences from this sample encode an identical CDR3 as well. The chain uses TRBV20-1 and TRBJ2-5; 8 bases are shared with TRBD2. Germline CDR1 is DFQATT and CDR2 is SNEGSKA (reference sequence). Unmatched junction bases numbered 2, after V lost 6 bases and J lost 5 bases. CDR3 size: 11 residues. CDR3 sequence (DNA): TGCAGTGCGCCGGGGGGGGAGACCCAGTACTTC. Encoded protein: CSAPGGETQYF.

The V call is TRBV11-2, the J call TRBJ2-1; D is perhaps TRBD1 (5 bases). In germline, CDR1 is SGHAT, CDR2 FQNNGV. The CDR3 covers 16 residues. Deletions cut 1 base from V and 4 bases from J, with 14 bases between. The CDR3 region is CASSLVSGPIYNEQFF. DNA for the CDR3: TGTGCCAGCAGCTTAGTTTCAGGGCCAATTTACAATGAGCAGTTCTTC.

The chain recombines TRBV30 with TRBJ1-4, with 10 nucleotides matching TRBD1. This CDR3 has 16 amino acids. Germline CDR1 and CDR2: GTSNPN and SVGIG (reference sequence). The V and J ends lost 3 bases and 6 bases, in that order; junction bases with no gene match: 10. The CDR3 coding sequence is TGTGCCTGGAGCGCATGGGGACAGGGGTTCGATGAAAAACTGTTTTTT. Protein: CAWSAWGQGFDEKLFF.

DNA of the CDR3: TGTGCCAGCTCTGCGACACCTTACGAGCAGTACTTC. Translation: CASSATPYEQYF. The chain links TRBV6-5 to TRBJ2-7; D unclear. This CDR3 has 12 residues. The germline V gene has CDR1 MNHEY and CDR2 SVGAGI. Trimming removed 8 bases from V and 4 bases from J, with 12 bases in between.

The table lists this clone with a few counts. This sequence joins TRBV4-1 and TRBJ1-2; a weak D match, TRBD1 (6 bases). CDR3 length: 14 amino acids. The germline V gene encodes CDR1 MGHRA and CDR2 YSYEKL. V lost 6 bases, J lost 3 bases, and 14 bases lay in between. The CDR3: CASRGGARDYGYTF. CDR3 nucleotides: TGCGCCAGCAGAGGGGGGGCTAGGGACTATGGCTACACCTTC.

The chain recombines TRBV7-9 with TRBJ2-7; TRBD1 aligns across 9 bases. The junction had 5 bases not matched to a gene; V was cut back by 3 bases and J by 5 bases. Germline CDR1 reads SEHNR; CDR2 reads FQNEAQ (reference sequence). The CDR3 has 14 amino acids. The chain's CDR3 is CASSLDRGLDEQYF. The DNA of the CDR3 is TGTGCCAGCAGCTTGGACAGGGGTTTGGACGAGCAGTACTTC.

The chain employs TRBV30 and TRBJ1-3, with 10 bases aligning to TRBD1. The trim removed 3 bases at V and 4 bases at J, leaving 3 bases unmatched. CDR1 GTSNPN and CDR2 SVGIG come from the germline V gene (reference sequence). This CDR3 has 14 amino acids. The CDR3, as DNA: TGTGCCTGGAGGGGGACAGGGGACGGAAACACCATATATTTT. As protein: CAWRGTGDGNTIYF.

This sequence joins TRBV19 and TRBJ2-4, with D perhaps TRBD1 (6 bases). Germline-derived CDR1 and CDR2 are LNHDA and SQIVND (reference sequence). The CDR3 has 19 amino acids. Between the trimmed V and J ends, which lost 4 bases and 0 bases, there was a span of 22 bases. The DNA for the CDR3 is TGTGCCAGTAGTACTGACGGATCGGGACACAAAATAGCCAAAAACATTCAGTACTTC. This codes for CASSTDGSGHKIAKNIQYF. Full variable domain (remainder filled in from reference TRBV19 and TRBJ2-4): DGGITQSPKYLFRKEGQNVTLSCEQNLNHDAMYWYRQDPGQGLRLIYYSQIVNDFQKGDIAEGYSVSREKKESFPLTVTSAQKNPTAFYLCASSTDGSGHKIAKNIQYFGAGTRLSVL.

The chain couples TRBV2 to TRBJ1-1; no clear D gene. The CDR3 has 12 residues. Germline V gene sequence: CDR1 SNHLY, CDR2 FYNNEI. V was cut by 7 bases and J by 1 base, with 7 bases left in between. The chain's CDR3 is CASTVSNTEAFF. Here the CDR3 DNA reads TGTGCCAGCACAGTCTCGAACACTGAAGCTTTCTTT.

This clone occurred a few times. The chain recombines TRBV11-2 with TRBJ2-2; 8 nucleotides match TRBD1. The CDR3 is made up of 15 amino acids. J was trimmed by 7 bases and V by 0 bases; bases with no gene match: 4. Germline V gives CDR1 SGHAT, CDR2 FQNNGV. The CDR3 spells CASSLDRGLIGELFF. The CDR3 DNA follows: TGTGCCAGCAGCTTAGACAGGGGGCTTATCGGGGAGCTGTTTTTT. The full variable domain, rest sourced from reference TRBV11-2 and TRBJ2-2, is EAGVAQSPRYKIIEKRQSVAFWCNPISGHATLYWYQQILGQGPKLLIQFQNNGVVDDSQLPKDRFSAERLKGVDSTLKIQPAKLEDSAVYLCASSLDRGLIGELFFGEGSRLTVL.

The V gene is TRBV21-1, the J gene TRBJ1-6; the D call TRBD1 from the table was never checked on the DNA. TRBV21-1 is shown as a pseudogene. There are 17 residues in the CDR3. In DNA form, the CDR3 reads TGTGCCAGCAGCTATGGATCTAGGGGGCCGGATAATTCACCCCTCCACTTT. This codes for CASSYGSRGPDNSPLHF.

The chain links TRBV5-1 to TRBJ1-1; D perhaps matches TRBD1 (6 bases). Germline CDR1 and CDR2: SGHRS and YFSETQ. This CDR3 comprises 15 residues. The V and J ends lost 3 bases and 0 bases respectively, with 12 bases between them. CDR3 bases: TGCGCCAGCAGCTCGGACAGCCTTATGAACACTGAAGCTTTCTTT. Its protein product is CASSSDSLMNTEAFF.

CDR3 nucleotides: TGTGCCAGCAGGTACAGGGACTCGAATGAAAAACTGTTTTTT. Its translation is CASRYRDSNEKLFF. This rearrangement joins TRBV6-5 to TRBJ1-4; D is possibly TRBD1 (6 bases). Trimming shortened V by 6 bases and J by 5 bases, and 13 bases separated the two germline ends. CDR1 is MNHEY and CDR2 is SVGAGI in the germline V gene. The CDR3 runs 14 residues.

The chain uses TRBV7-2 and TRBJ1-2; D is unresolved. The V gene lost 3 bases and the J gene lost 2 bases, with 10 bases spanning the gap. Per germline, CDR1 SGHTA and CDR2 FQGNSA. CDR3 length: 14 residues. The CDR3 nucleotides are TGTGCCAGCAGCTTCCCTGGAGTGAACTATGGCTACACCTTC. This gives the protein CASSFPGVNYGYTF.

V usage is TRBV27 and J usage is TRBJ2-3, with 7 bases identical to TRBD1. The CDR3 sequence is 15 residues long. V lost 6 bases to trimming and J lost 3 bases; unmatched junction nucleotides: 9. Germline V gene lookup returns CDR1 MNHEY and CDR2 SMNVEV (reference sequence). This CDR3 reads CASSSPPGQTDTQYF. The CDR3 bases are TGTGCCAGCAGCTCCCCTCCGGGACAGACAGATACGCAGTATTTT.

The chain recombines TRBV6-5 with TRBJ1-1; 8 bases fit TRBD1. Germline V CDR1 and CDR2: MNHEY, SVGAGI. The junction had 12 bases not matched to a gene; V was cut back by 8 bases and J by 4 bases. The CDR3 is 15 amino acids. The CDR3 DNA reads TGTGCCAGCGTCCGGAGTAGGACAGGGACCACTGAAGCTTTCTTT. Protein: CASVRSRTGTTEAFF.

The chain joins TRBV7-6 to TRBJ1-5; TRBD1 matches at 7 bases. Germline V lookup: CDR1 SGHVS, CDR2 FNYEAQ. The junction had 6 bases not matched to a gene; V was cut back by 1 base and J by 0 bases. CDR3 size: 17 residues. CDR3 in amino acids: CASSLGRTGYSNQPQHF. Here the CDR3 DNA reads TGTGCCAGCAGCTTAGGTCGGACAGGATATAGCAATCAGCCCCAGCATTTT.

This clone was counted only a few times. The V and J genes are TRBV20-1 and TRBJ2-7; possible D gene TRBD2, 7 bases. Germline V CDR1 and CDR2: DFQATT, SNEGSKA (reference sequence). CDR3 length equals 14 residues. Trimming removed 3 bases at V and 2 bases at J, with 14 bases between. The CDR3 DNA reads TGCAGTGCTAGTAGGGGGGGCGACCCCTACGAGCAGTACGTC. It encodes CSASRGGDPYEQYV.

The genes are TRBV28 and TRBJ2-1; weak D call: TRBD2 (5 bases). CDR1 and CDR2 (germline): MDHEN, SYDVKM. V was shortened by 3 bases and J by 0 bases, with 9 bases between the two germline ends. The CDR3 consists of 15 residues. In DNA form, the CDR3 reads TGTGCCAGCAGTTTCGGAGCGGCCTCCTACAATGAGCAGTTCTTC. It codes for CASSFGAASYNEQFF. Combining the CDR3 with reference TRBV28 and TRBJ2-1 gives the whole variable domain DVKVTQSSRYLVKRTGEKVFLECVQDMDHENMFWYRQDPGLGLRLIYFSYDVKMKEKGDIPEGYSVSREKKERFSLILESASTNQTSMYLCASSFGAASYNEQFFGPGTRLTVL.

This clone was picked up one time. This rearrangement joins TRBV24-1 to TRBJ2-1; TRBD2 aligns across 11 bases. Trimming cost V 7 bases and J 4 bases; bases outside gene matches: 5. The CDR3 contains 15 residues. Germline CDR1 KGHDR, CDR2 SFDVKD. CDR3 protein: CATSLGLADYNEQFF. The CDR3 DNA follows: TGTGCCACCAGCCTGGGACTAGCGGATTACAATGAGCAGTTCTTC.

This chain links TRBV10-3 with TRBJ2-7, with a weak D call TRBD1 (6 bases). The germline V gene encodes CDR1 ENHRY and CDR2 SYGVKD. CDR3 length: 16 residues. The V and J ends lost 4 bases and 1 base respectively, with 17 bases between them. This CDR3 is CAISGSGTSFSYEQYF. The CDR3 nucleotides read TGTGCCATCAGTGGGTCCGGGACATCTTTTTCCTACGAGCAGTACTTC.

This chain connects TRBV5-4 to TRBJ1-2; TRBD1 is a possible D gene (5 bases). Germline values: CDR1 SGHNT, CDR2 YYREEE (reference sequence). The CDR3 runs to 13 residues. V shed 2 bases and J shed 8 bases, with 13 bases lying between them. The CDR3 here is CASSFAGGTGYTF. The CDR3 DNA reads as TGTGCCAGCAGCTTTGCGGGGGGGACGGGCTACACCTTC.

This chain uses TRBV21-1 with TRBJ1-4; the tabulated D call, TRBD1, remains unverified against the DNA. TRBV21-1 is annotated as a pseudogene. This CDR3 is 15 amino acids long. The CDR3 sequence: CASSTPGQPPEKLFF. CDR3 bases: TGTGCCAGCAGCACGCCGGGACAACCTCCCGAAAAACTGTTTTTT.

This rearrangement joins TRBV7-8 to TRBJ1-3; D is undetermined. CDR3 length: 16 amino acids. V was trimmed by 3 bases and J by 0 bases, leaving 12 bases between them. CDR1 and CDR2 (germline): SGHVS, FQNEAQ. The CDR3 is CASSFQVPSSGNTIYF. DNA of the CDR3: TGTGCCAGCAGCTTCCAGGTGCCGAGCTCTGGAAACACCATATATTTT.

The chain is built from TRBV5-4 and TRBJ2-3, with 8 bases matching TRBD2. CDR1 is SGHNT and CDR2 is YYREEE in the germline V gene (reference sequence). This CDR3 is 17 amino acids long. V lost 2 bases to trimming and J lost 2 bases; unmatched junction nucleotides: 10. The CDR3 region has the DNA TGTGCCAGCAGCTTCGTCGGGAGTAGCGGGGCCACAGATACGCAGTATTTT. Translation gives CASSFVGSSGATDTQYF.

The gene calls are TRBV6-5 and TRBJ2-5; no definite D call. Per germline, CDR1 MNHEY and CDR2 SVGAGI. The germline V and J ends were trimmed by 6 bases and 6 bases, with 5 bases remaining between them. This CDR3 spans 10 amino acids. The CDR3 loop reads CASRSKTQYF. CDR3 nucleotide sequence: TGTGCCAGCAGGTCTAAGACCCAGTACTTC.

The V gene is TRBV5-5, the J gene TRBJ2-5, with 10 bases fitting TRBD2. This CDR3 contains 15 residues. Unmatched junction bases numbered 6, after V lost 5 bases and J lost 2 bases. The V gene's germline CDR1 is SGHKS and CDR2 YYEKEE (reference sequence). CDR3 sequence reads: CASSSGLAIQETQYF. The CDR3 coding sequence is TGTGCCAGCAGTTCGGGACTAGCGATTCAAGAGACCCAGTACTTC. Full variable domain (missing parts from reference TRBV5-5 and TRBJ2-5): DAGVTQSPTHLIKTRGQQVTLRCSPISGHKSVSWYQQVLGQGPQFIFQYYEKEERGRGNFPDRFSARQFPNYSSELNVNALLLGDSALYLCASSSGLAIQETQYFGPGTRLLVL.

J is TRBJ1-2 and V is TRBV2, with 7 bases lining up with TRBD1. CDR1 and CDR2 (germline): SNHLY, FYNNEI. The CDR3 sequence is 14 residues long. V lost 6 bases to trimming and J lost 4 bases; unmatched junction nucleotides: 8. The CDR3 nucleotides read TGTGCCAGCAGCTCCCAGGGGGAAGTCTATGGCTACACCTTC. Translating it yields CASSSQGEVYGYTF.